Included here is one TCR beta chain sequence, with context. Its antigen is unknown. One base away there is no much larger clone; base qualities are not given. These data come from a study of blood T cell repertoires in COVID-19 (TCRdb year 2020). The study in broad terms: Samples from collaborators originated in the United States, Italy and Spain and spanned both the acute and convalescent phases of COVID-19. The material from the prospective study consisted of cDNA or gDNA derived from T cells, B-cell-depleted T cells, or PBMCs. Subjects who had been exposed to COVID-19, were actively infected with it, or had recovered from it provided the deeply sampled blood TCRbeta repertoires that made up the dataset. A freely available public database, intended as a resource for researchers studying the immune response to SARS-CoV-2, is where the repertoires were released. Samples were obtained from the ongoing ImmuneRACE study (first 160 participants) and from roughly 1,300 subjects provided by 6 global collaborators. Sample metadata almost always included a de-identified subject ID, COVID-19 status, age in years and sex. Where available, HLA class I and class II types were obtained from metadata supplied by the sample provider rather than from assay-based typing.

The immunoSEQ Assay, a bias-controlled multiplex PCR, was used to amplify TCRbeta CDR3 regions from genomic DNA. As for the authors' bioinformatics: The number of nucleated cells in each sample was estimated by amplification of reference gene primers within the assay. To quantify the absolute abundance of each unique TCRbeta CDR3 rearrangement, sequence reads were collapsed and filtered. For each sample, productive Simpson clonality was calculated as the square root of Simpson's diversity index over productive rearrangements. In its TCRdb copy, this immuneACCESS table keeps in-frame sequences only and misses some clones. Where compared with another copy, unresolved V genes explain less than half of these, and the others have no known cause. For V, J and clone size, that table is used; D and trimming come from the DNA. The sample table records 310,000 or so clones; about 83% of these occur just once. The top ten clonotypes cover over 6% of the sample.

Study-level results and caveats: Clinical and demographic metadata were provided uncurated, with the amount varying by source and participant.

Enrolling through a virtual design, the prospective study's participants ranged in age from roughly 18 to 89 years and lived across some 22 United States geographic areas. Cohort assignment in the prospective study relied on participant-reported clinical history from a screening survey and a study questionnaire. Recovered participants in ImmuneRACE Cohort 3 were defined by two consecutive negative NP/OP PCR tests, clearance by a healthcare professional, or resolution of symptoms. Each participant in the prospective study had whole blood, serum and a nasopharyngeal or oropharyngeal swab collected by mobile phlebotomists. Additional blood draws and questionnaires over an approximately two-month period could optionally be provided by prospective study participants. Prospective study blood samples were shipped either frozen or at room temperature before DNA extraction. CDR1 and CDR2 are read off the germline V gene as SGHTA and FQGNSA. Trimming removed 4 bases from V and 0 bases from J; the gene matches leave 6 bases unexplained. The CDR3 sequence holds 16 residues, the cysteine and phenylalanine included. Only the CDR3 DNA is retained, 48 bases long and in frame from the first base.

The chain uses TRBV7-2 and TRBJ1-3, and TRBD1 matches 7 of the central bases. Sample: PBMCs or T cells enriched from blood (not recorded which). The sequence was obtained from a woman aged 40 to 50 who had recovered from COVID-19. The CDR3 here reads CASSWEKGASGNTIYF. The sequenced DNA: TGTGCCAGCAGCTGGGAAAAGGGGGCCTCTGGAAACACCATATATTTT.